A single sample gave rise to the 27 T cell receptor beta chains below, sequenced in a study of OX40 agonist ivuxolimab in advanced cancers. Assay: immunoSEQ multiplex PCR; the TCRdb copy retains only in-frame clones and omits some. The data show 100,000 to 150,000 clones, around 90% seen once. Source: CD4+ or CD8+ T cells sorted from blood, taken in a trial of the OX40 agonist ivuxolimab. These receptors were taken from an adult with an advanced solid tumor such as melanoma, head and neck, liver or kidney cancer.

The genes are TRBV28 and TRBJ1-2; TRBD1 is a possible D gene (5 bases). V lost 6 bases, J lost 8 bases, and 16 bases lay in between. The germline gives CDR1 MDHEN, CDR2 SYDVKM. The CDR3 sequence is 13 residues long. The DNA of the CDR3 is TGTGCCAGCAGACTGACAGCCACGAAAGGCTACACCTTC. Its protein product is CASRLTATKGYTF.

V gene TRBV5-1 combines with J gene TRBJ1-4, with no clear D. V gave up 5 bases and J gave up 3 bases, with 14 bases separating them. Germline assignment: CDR1 SGHRS and CDR2 YFSETQ. CDR3 size: 15 residues. DNA for the CDR3: TGCGCCAGCAGTTTTAGCCCGTCACCTAATGAAAAACTGTTTTTT. Translated: CASSFSPSPNEKLFF.

The V and J genes are TRBV10-3 and TRBJ1-1; D is perhaps TRBD1 (6 bases). V was shortened by 6 bases and J by 3 bases, with 8 bases between the two germline ends. Germline values: CDR1 ENHRY, CDR2 SYGVKD. This CDR3 contains 12 residues. CDR3 residues: CAIRNRDTEAFF. Here the CDR3 DNA reads TGTGCCATCAGAAACAGGGACACTGAAGCTTTCTTT.

V and J are TRBV4-3 and TRBJ2-3; unclear D gene. V gave up 5 bases and J gave up 3 bases, with 12 bases separating them. The CDR3 is 14 amino acids. Germline CDR1 reads LGHNA; CDR2 reads YSLEER. Here the CDR3 reads CASSKSRDTDTQYF. The DNA of the CDR3 is TGCGCCAGCAGCAAGAGCCGTGATACAGATACGCAGTATTTT.

The genes are TRBV30 and TRBJ1-1; TRBD1 matches at 10 bases. The CDR3 runs to 15 residues. With 3 bases clipped from V and 4 bases from J, the junction kept 8 bases outside the gene matches. Germline V gives CDR1 GTSNPN, CDR2 SVGIG (reference sequence). The chain's CDR3 is CAWSLGTGVGTEAFF. In DNA form, the CDR3 reads TGTGCCTGGAGCCTCGGGACAGGGGTTGGCACTGAAGCTTTCTTT.

V and J are TRBV29-1 and TRBJ2-7; TRBD1 is a possible D gene (5 bases). This CDR3 comprises 13 residues. Trimming cost V 6 bases and J 3 bases, with 15 bases left between them. Germline CDR1 and CDR2: SQVTM and ANQGSEA. Written as DNA, the CDR3 is TGCAGCGTCCCCGGGCCAGGGATCTACGAGCAGTACTTC. Amino acids: CSVPGPGIYEQYF.

The gene calls are TRBV2 and TRBJ1-5; D perhaps matches TRBD1 (6 bases). Germline V gene sequence: CDR1 SNHLY, CDR2 FYNNEI. The CDR3 is 13 amino acids. V shed 6 bases and J shed 8 bases, with 14 bases lying between them. DNA for the CDR3: TGTGCCAGCAGATACAGGGCCCTGGAGCCCCAGCATTTT. It codes for CASRYRALEPQHF. The full variable domain, its missing parts supplied by reference TRBV2 and TRBJ1-5, is EPEVTQTPSHQVTQMGQEVILRCVPISNHLYFYWYRQILGQKVEFLVSFYNNEISEKSEIFDDQFSVERPDGSNFTLKIRSTKLEDSAMYFCASRYRALEPQHFGDGTRLSIL.

The DNA of the CDR3 is TGTGCCAGCAAATGGGCAGGCAATTCACCCCTCCACTTT. Translation gives CASKWAGNSPLHF. The J gene is TRBJ1-6, the V gene TRBV5-6; the D is unclear. The CDR3 totals 13 residues. Deletions cut 6 bases from V and 7 bases from J, with 11 bases between. CDR1 SGHDT and CDR2 YYEEEE come from the germline V gene.

The V call is TRBV4-1, the J call TRBJ2-2, with D possibly being TRBD2 (6 bases). V was shortened by 1 base and J by 2 bases, with 11 bases between the two germline ends. Germline values: CDR1 MGHRA, CDR2 YSYEKL. The CDR3 is made up of 16 amino acids. Written as DNA, the CDR3 is TGCGCCAGCAGCCAAGTAGGTAGCGGCAACACCGGGGAGCTGTTTTTT. Translation gives CASSQVGSGNTGELFF.

V and J are TRBV6-6 and TRBJ2-2; 15 nucleotides agree with TRBD2. This CDR3 has 15 residues. V lost 5 bases, J lost 6 bases, and 1 base stayed unmatched. Germline V CDR1 and CDR2: MNHNY, SVGAGI (reference sequence). Here the CDR3 reads CASSGLAGGAGELFF. The CDR3 DNA sequence: TGTGCCAGCAGTGGACTAGCGGGAGGGGCCGGGGAGCTGTTTTTT.

This CDR3 is CASSPRQKSSYNSPLHF. The CDR3 DNA sequence: TGTGCCAGCAGCCCCCGACAGAAGAGCTCCTATAATTCACCCCTCCACTTT. The chain recombines TRBV21-1 with TRBJ1-6; the table's D call, TRBD1, was not checked against the DNA. TRBV21-1 is a pseudogene. This CDR3 comprises 17 residues.

The rearrangement uses TRBV4-3 and TRBJ2-2, with TRBD2 identical over 7 bases. Germline V gene sequence: CDR1 LGHNA, CDR2 YSLEER. V lost 2 bases to trimming and J lost 1 base; unmatched junction nucleotides: 4. The CDR3 runs 16 residues. CDR3: CASSQQLAENTGELFF. CDR3 DNA: TGCGCCAGCAGCCAACAGCTAGCGGAGAACACCGGGGAGCTGTTTTTT.

The chain joins TRBV10-3 to TRBJ1-4; weak D call: TRBD1 (5 bases). The CDR3 runs to 13 residues. Germline V gives CDR1 ENHRY, CDR2 SYGVKD. Trimming removed 6 bases at V and 8 bases at J, with 13 bases between. The CDR3 DNA follows: TGTGCCATCAGGGACACCCTAGGGGAAAAACTGTTTTTT. Encoded protein: CAIRDTLGEKLFF.

This clone has only one observation. The gene calls are TRBV14 and TRBJ2-3; unclear D gene. The CDR3 runs 13 residues. Germline CDR1 and CDR2: SGHDN and FVKESK. Trimming pared 1 base from V and 2 bases from J, leaving 4 bases between. The CDR3 spells CASSQVNTDTQYF. The CDR3 DNA reads as TGTGCCAGCAGCCAAGTGAACACAGATACGCAGTATTTT.

This chain connects TRBV9 to TRBJ1-4, with TRBD1 matching 7 bases. J lost 6 bases, V lost 3 bases, and 5 bases had no gene match. CDR1 SGDLS and CDR2 YYNGEE come from the germline V gene. The CDR3 covers 14 residues. For the CDR3, the DNA is TGTGCCAGCAGCGCCCGACAGGGAGATGAAAAACTGTTTTTT. Its translation is CASSARQGDEKLFF.

This sequence joins TRBV7-2 and TRBJ2-1, with 13 bases fitting TRBD2. V gave up 2 bases and J gave up 9 bases; unmatched junction bases: 10. The CDR3 spans 17 residues. CDR1 SGHTA and CDR2 FQGNSA come from the germline V gene. The CDR3 DNA follows: TGTGCCAGCAGCTTATCCGGGACTAGCGGGATTTACGGTGAGCAGTTCTTC. Encoded protein: CASSLSGTSGIYGEQFF.

The chain is built from TRBV9 and TRBJ1-1, with D unresolved. Germline V lookup: CDR1 SGDLS, CDR2 YYNGEE. The CDR3 is made up of 15 amino acids. V was pared by 0 bases and J by 0 bases, with 9 bases between. The CDR3 here is CASSVEGKMNTEAFF. CDR3 bases: TGTGCCAGCAGCGTAGAAGGCAAGATGAACACTGAAGCTTTCTTT.

V is TRBV7-9 and J is TRBJ1-1; 11 bases fit TRBD1. This CDR3 spans 14 amino acids. V was pared by 6 bases and J by 4 bases, with 4 bases of the junction left unmatched. Germline values: CDR1 SEHNR, CDR2 FQNEAQ (reference sequence). CDR3 sequence (DNA): TGTGCCAGCAGTCGGGACAGGGGGAGCACTGAAGCTTTCTTT. Its translation is CASSRDRGSTEAFF.

V gene TRBV4-2 combines with J gene TRBJ2-1, with no clear D. Germline V CDR1 and CDR2: LGHNA, YNFKEQ. Trimming stripped 0 bases from V and 5 bases from J, with 2 bases between. The CDR3 loop spans 12 amino acids. The CDR3 DNA sequence: TGTGCCAGCAGCCAAGAAAACAATGAGCAGTTCTTC. Translated, it gives CASSQENNEQFF.

The chain carries TRBV9 and TRBJ2-7, with unresolved D. This CDR3 comprises 14 residues. Germline lookup yields CDR1 SGDLS and CDR2 YYNGEE. V lost 2 bases and J 2 bases, leaving 11 bases between the germline ends. CDR3 DNA: TGTGCCAGCAGCGTGGGCGGCCAAGCCTACGAGCAGTACTTC. This sequence encodes CASSVGGQAYEQYF.

V is TRBV30 and J is TRBJ2-1, with 7 bases matching TRBD2. Germline V lookup: CDR1 GTSNPN, CDR2 SVGIG (reference sequence). Trimming cost V 0 bases and J 6 bases; bases outside gene matches: 5. This CDR3 comprises 14 residues. CDR3 nucleotides: TGTGCCTGGAGTGTAACGGGAGGCCCCAATGAGCAGTTCTTC. Translated, it gives CAWSVTGGPNEQFF.

The chain recombines TRBV14 with TRBJ2-7; the D gene is possibly TRBD2 (6 bases). Germline V lookup: CDR1 SGHDN, CDR2 FVKESK. This CDR3 is built from 12 residues. Trimming took off 3 bases at V and 6 bases at J, with 9 bases between the two ends. CDR3 in DNA: TGTGCCAGCAGCCAGGTCGGGGGCGAGCAGTACTTC. It yields the protein CASSQVGGEQYF.

V gene TRBV28 combines with J gene TRBJ1-2; D is undetermined. Trimming took 8 bases from V and 0 from J, leaving 16 bases between them. From germline, CDR1 is MDHEN and CDR2 SYDVKM. CDR3 size: 15 residues. The CDR3 loop reads CASDDPSRSNYGYTF. DNA of the CDR3: TGTGCCAGCGATGACCCAAGTCGATCTAACTATGGCTACACCTTC.

V usage is TRBV7-2 and J usage is TRBJ2-1, with no clear D. In germline, CDR1 is SGHTA, CDR2 FQGNSA. V gave up 0 bases and J gave up 3 bases, with 6 bases separating them. This CDR3 comprises 14 residues. CDR3 protein: CASSLAEHYNEQFF. Here the CDR3 DNA reads TGTGCCAGCAGCTTAGCCGAACACTACAATGAGCAGTTCTTC.

Concerning this clone itself: Germline is not matched at one junction end, which may reflect a read error. The chain employs TRBV7-2 and TRBJ2-7, with 9 bases fitting TRBD1. The length of the CDR3 is 14 residues. Germline CDR1 and CDR2: SGHTA and FQGNSA. CDR3 sequence: CASSFGQGSSEQYF. The CDR3 DNA sequence: TGTGCCAGCAGCTTTGGACAGGGGTCCTCCGAGCAGTACTTC.

The rearrangement uses TRBV2 and TRBJ1-2, with D hard to call. Trimming left V 7 bases short and J 8 bases short, with 11 bases between. The CDR3 runs 11 residues. The germline gives CDR1 SNHLY, CDR2 FYNNEI. As DNA, the CDR3 is TGTGCCAGCACCGTAAGGGCAGGCTACACCTTC. Translated, it gives CASTVRAGYTF.

The CDR3 spells CASSLRGDGNTIYF. In nucleotides, the CDR3 is TGTGCCAGCAGCTTGCGGGGGGATGGAAACACCATATATTTT. V usage is TRBV5-4 and J usage is TRBJ1-3, with D tentatively TRBD1 (5 bases). Germline lookup yields CDR1 SGHNT and CDR2 YYREEE (reference sequence). The V end was cut by 1 base, the J end by 3 bases, with 8 bases between. This CDR3 spans 14 amino acids.